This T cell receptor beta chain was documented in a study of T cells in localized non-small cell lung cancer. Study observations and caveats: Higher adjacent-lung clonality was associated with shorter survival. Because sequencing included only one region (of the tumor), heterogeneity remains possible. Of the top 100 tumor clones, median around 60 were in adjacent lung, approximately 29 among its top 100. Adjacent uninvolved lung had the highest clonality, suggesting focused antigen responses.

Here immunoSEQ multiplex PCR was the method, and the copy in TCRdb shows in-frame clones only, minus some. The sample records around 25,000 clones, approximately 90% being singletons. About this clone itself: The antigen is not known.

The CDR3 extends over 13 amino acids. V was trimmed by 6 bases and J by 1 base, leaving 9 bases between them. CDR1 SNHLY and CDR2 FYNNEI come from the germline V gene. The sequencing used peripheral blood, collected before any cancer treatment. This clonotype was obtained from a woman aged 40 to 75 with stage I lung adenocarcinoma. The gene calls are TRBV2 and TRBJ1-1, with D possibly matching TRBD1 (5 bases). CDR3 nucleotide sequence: TGTGCCAGCAGCGGAGACAGGAACACTGAAGCTTTCTTT. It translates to CASSGDRNTEAFF.